The T cell receptor beta chain under discussion was sequenced for a study of control samples from healthy donors and cancer patients (dated by TCRdb to the early 2020s). V gives up 5 bases and J gives up 5 bases, and the segment between their germline ends measures 18 bases. CDR3 length: 14 amino acids, cysteine to phenylalanine. The kept DNA is CDR3 alone, 42 bases in frame from the first base. CDR1 and CDR2 (GTSNPN, SVGIG) derive from the germline V gene (reference sequence). As regards this clone: What this receptor recognizes is not known. No per-base quality is available; no much larger clone lies one base away.

Library creation used the immunoSEQ multiplex PCR assay. In its TCRdb copy, this immuneACCESS table keeps in-frame sequences only and misses some clones. Where compared with another copy, unresolved V genes explain less than half of these, and the others have no known cause. Here the sample has 95,000 to 150,000 clones; roughly 92% occur a single time. The ten largest make up under 0.7% of the sample. The TCR comes from an elderly man with head and neck cancer. Specimen: PBMCs. The chain is assembled from TRBV30 and TRBJ2-5, and perhaps TRBD1 as D gene, on 5 matching bases. In nucleotides, the sequence is TGTGCCTGGGACAGAGATCTAGGTGCGGAGACCCAGTACTTC. Its protein is CAWDRDLGAETQYF.